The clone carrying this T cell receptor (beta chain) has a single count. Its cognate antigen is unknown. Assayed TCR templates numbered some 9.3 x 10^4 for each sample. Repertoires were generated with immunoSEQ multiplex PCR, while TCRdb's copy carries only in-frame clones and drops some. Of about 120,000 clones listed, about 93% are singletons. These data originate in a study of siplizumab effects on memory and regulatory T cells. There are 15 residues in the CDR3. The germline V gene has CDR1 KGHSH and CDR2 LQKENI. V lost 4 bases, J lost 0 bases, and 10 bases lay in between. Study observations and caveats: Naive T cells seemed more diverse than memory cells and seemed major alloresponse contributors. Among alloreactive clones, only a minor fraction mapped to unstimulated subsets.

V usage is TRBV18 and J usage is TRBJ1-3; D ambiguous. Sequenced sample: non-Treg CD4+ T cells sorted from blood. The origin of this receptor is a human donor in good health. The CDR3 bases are TGTGCCAGCTCACGACTGGGCTCCTCTGGAAACACCATATATTTT. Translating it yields CASSRLGSSGNTIYF.